One and the same sample provided the 28 T cell receptor beta chains below, sequenced in a study of cytomegalovirus exposure and HLA in healthy donors. PCR primers comprised 60 Vbeta and 13 Jbeta primers. Here immunoSEQ multiplex PCR was the method, and the copy in TCRdb shows in-frame clones only, minus some. The sample contains approximately 120,000 clones, 72% of which appear only once. Sequencing used PBMCs. Receptors were obtained from a man younger than 45 in good health and CMV-seronegative.

This clone showed up just once. The V call is TRBV7-9, the J call TRBJ2-3, with D possibly being TRBD2 (5 bases). Germline CDR1 reads SEHNR; CDR2 reads FQNEAQ (reference sequence). Trimming took 2 bases from V and 1 from J, leaving 10 bases between them. The CDR3 consists of 15 residues. The CDR3 spells CASSLSGVRTDTQYF. The CDR3 region has the DNA TGTGCCAGCAGCTTATCCGGGGTACGCACAGATACGCAGTATTTT.

This chain uses TRBV5-4 with TRBJ2-1, with a tentative D call TRBD1 (6 bases). Per the germline V gene, CDR1 is SGHNT and CDR2 is YYREEE (reference sequence). The CDR3 extends over 13 amino acids. Deletions cut 2 bases from V and 7 bases from J, with 10 bases between. The CDR3 nucleotides read TGTGCCAGCAGCTTTAGTCAGGGGAATGAGCAGTTCTTC. This codes for CASSFSQGNEQFF.

This chain uses TRBV5-1 with TRBJ1-6; the match to TRBD1 covers 9 bases. The length of the CDR3 is 15 residues. Looked up from germline, CDR1 is SGHRS and CDR2 is YFSETQ. V gave up 4 bases and J gave up 5 bases; unmatched junction bases: 4. In nucleotides, the CDR3 is TGCGCCAGCAGCGCAGGACAGGGGAATAATTCACCCCTCCACTTT. This codes for CASSAGQGNNSPLHF.

The chain links TRBV5-4 to TRBJ2-2; 7 positions match TRBD1. The CDR3 contains 16 residues. Germline lookup yields CDR1 SGHNT and CDR2 YYREEE (reference sequence). The V gene end was trimmed by 5 bases and the J gene end by 1 base; junction bases not matched to a gene: 8. The CDR3 coding sequence is TGTGCCAGCAGGTTAGGACAGGCGTTGAACACCGGGGAGCTGTTTTTT. Encoded protein: CASRLGQALNTGELFF.

The V call is TRBV20-1, the J call TRBJ1-2; D remains unclear. Per the germline V gene, CDR1 is DFQATT and CDR2 is SNEGSKA (reference sequence). The CDR3 covers 10 residues. The V gene lost 4 bases and the J gene lost 8 bases, with 8 bases spanning the gap. The CDR3 here is CSATEGGYTF. CDR3 coding DNA: TGCAGTGCTACAGAGGGCGGCTACACCTTC.

The chain is built from TRBV5-1 and TRBJ1-1; D gene ambiguous. V was clipped by 1 base and J by 4 bases, with 11 bases between them. The CDR3 covers 14 residues. CDR1 SGHRS and CDR2 YFSETQ come from the germline V gene. DNA of the CDR3: TGCGCCAGCAGCTTGTCAACGGGTGGCACTGAAGCTTTCTTT. Its protein is CASSLSTGGTEAFF.

This clone was observed a single time. The J gene is TRBJ2-7, the V gene TRBV2; D possibly corresponds to TRBD2 (6 bases). Germline assignment: CDR1 SNHLY and CDR2 FYNNEI. This CDR3 contains 12 residues. V lost 8 bases to trimming and J lost 6 bases, with 14 bases between them. In nucleotides, the CDR3 is TGTGCCAGCGGATACGGGGGAGTCGAGCAGTACTTC. This sequence encodes CASGYGGVEQYF.

CDR3 nucleotide sequence: TGTGCCACCAGCAGAGAATTGGGGGGACTCACTAGCACAGATACGCAGTATTTT. Amino acid sequence: CATSRELGGLTSTDTQYF. The chain is built from TRBV15 and TRBJ2-3; D possibly corresponds to TRBD2 (6 bases). Trimming left V 0 bases short and J 0 bases short, with 16 bases between. The CDR3 has 18 residues. Germline V lookup: CDR1 LNHNV, CDR2 YYDKDF (reference sequence).

This clone was detected once. Sequence at one end of the junction differs from germline and may be a read error. The chain recombines TRBV7-9 with TRBJ1-6; D is possibly TRBD1 (6 bases). From germline, CDR1 is SEHNR and CDR2 FQNEAQ (reference sequence). The CDR3 extends over 16 amino acids. The CDR3 loop reads CSSSLAGQLPHSPLHF. The CDR3 bases are TGTTCCAGCAGCTTAGCCGGACAGCTACCCCATTCACCCCTCCACTTT.

This chain connects TRBV5-4 to TRBJ2-7, with TRBD1 as a possible D gene (5 bases). Germline-derived CDR1 and CDR2 are SGHNT and YYREEE (reference sequence). The germline V and J ends were trimmed by 2 bases and 4 bases, with 10 bases remaining between them. This CDR3 spans 13 amino acids. The CDR3 reads CASSLGAGYEQYF. The CDR3 DNA reads TGTGCCAGCAGCTTAGGGGCAGGGTACGAGCAGTACTTC.

The chain joins TRBV5-1 to TRBJ2-3, with a possible D match to TRBD2 (6 bases). Looked up from germline, CDR1 is SGHRS and CDR2 is YFSETQ. The CDR3 has 17 amino acids. Trimming removed 1 base at V and 4 bases at J, with 19 bases between. CDR3 sequence: CASSLIGGSSSADTQYF. CDR3 in DNA: TGCGCCAGCAGCTTGATCGGAGGGTCCTCAAGCGCAGATACGCAGTATTTT.

The chain employs TRBV6-5 and TRBJ1-1, with D possibly being TRBD1 (6 bases). The germline V and J ends were trimmed by 4 bases and 3 bases, with 12 bases remaining between them. The CDR3 length is 14 residues. Germline-derived CDR1 and CDR2 are MNHEY and SVGAGI. CDR3 sequence: CASSWGGTYTEAFF. CDR3 nucleotide sequence: TGTGCCAGCAGTTGGGGGGGGACATACACTGAAGCTTTCTTT.

The chain combines TRBV9 with TRBJ2-1; 9 positions agree with TRBD1. The V segment lost 2 bases and the J segment 4 bases; nucleotides outside the gene matches: 10. Per the germline V gene, CDR1 is SGDLS and CDR2 is YYNGEE. The CDR3 totals 17 residues. The CDR3 DNA is TGTGCCAGCAGCGTTAACAACAGGGGGCCTCGGTACAATGAGCAGTTCTTC. It yields the protein CASSVNNRGPRYNEQFF.

The genes are TRBV6-1 and TRBJ1-2, with TRBD1 identical over 9 bases. The CDR3 has 14 residues. V was pared by 5 bases and J by 7 bases, with 8 bases of the junction left unmatched. The germline gives CDR1 MNHNS, CDR2 SASEGT. The CDR3 loop is CASSKDRGLVGYTF. The CDR3 DNA reads as TGTGCCAGCAGTAAGGACAGGGGTCTCGTTGGCTACACCTTC.

This chain links TRBV19 with TRBJ2-6; 11 bases map to TRBD1. The germline V gene encodes CDR1 LNHDA and CDR2 SQIVND (reference sequence). The CDR3 covers 17 residues. With V trimmed by 6 bases and J by 0 bases, 4 bases remained unmatched. CDR3 region: CASRGQGASSGANVLTF. In nucleotides, the CDR3 is TGTGCCAGTAGAGGACAGGGGGCTTCCTCTGGGGCCAACGTCCTGACTTTC.

The rearrangement uses TRBV5-6 and TRBJ2-5, with D hard to call. The V gene lost 4 bases and the J gene lost 2 bases, with 3 bases spanning the gap. CDR3 length: 11 amino acids. Germline CDR1 SGHDT, CDR2 YYEEEE. The CDR3 nucleotides read TGTGCCAGCAGCCAGCAAGAGACCCAGTACTTC. This codes for CASSQQETQYF.

This clone was detected a few times. The chain is built from TRBV10-3 and TRBJ2-2; 7 positions agree with TRBD1. V was pared by 0 bases and J by 5 bases, with 6 bases of the junction left unmatched. Germline-derived CDR1 and CDR2 are ENHRY and SYGVKD. The CDR3 covers 16 residues. DNA for the CDR3: TGTGCCATCAGTGAGTCTGAGGGGGCATGGACCGGGGAGCTGTTTTTT. It translates to CAISESEGAWTGELFF.

The chain uses TRBV6-5 and TRBJ2-5, with 8 bases matching TRBD2. The CDR3 is 15 residues long. Germline lookup yields CDR1 MNHEY and CDR2 SVGAGI. V was pared by 6 bases and J by 5 bases, with 11 bases of the junction left unmatched. CDR3 amino acids: CASSHSGGAGETQYF. Written as DNA, the CDR3 is TGTGCCAGCAGCCACTCGGGAGGGGCTGGGGAGACCCAGTACTTC.

The chain employs TRBV11-2 and TRBJ1-1; D is unclear. This CDR3 has 13 residues. The V end lost 1 base, the J end lost 0 bases, and 3 bases lay between the germline ends. CDR1 and CDR2 (germline): SGHAT, FQNNGV. CDR3 amino acids: CASSLAVNTEAFF. Here the CDR3 DNA reads TGTGCCAGCAGCTTAGCAGTGAACACTGAAGCTTTCTTT.

This chain uses TRBV18 with TRBJ1-1; D gene unclear. Germline V gene lookup returns CDR1 KGHSH and CDR2 LQKENI. This CDR3 is built from 13 residues. Trimming removed 5 bases from V and 1 base from J, with 8 bases in between. In DNA form, the CDR3 reads TGTGCCAGCTCAACCACAGCGAACACTGAAGCTTTCTTT. It is translated as CASSTTANTEAFF.

The chain recombines TRBV6-5 with TRBJ1-1; the D is unclear. The CDR3 has 13 amino acids. V dropped 7 bases and J dropped 7 bases, with 16 bases sitting between them. Per germline, CDR1 MNHEY and CDR2 SVGAGI. CDR3 amino acids: CASTTAAGSEAFF. The CDR3 nucleotides read TGTGCCAGCACCACCGCGGCGGGCAGTGAAGCTTTCTTT.

The chain carries TRBV11-2 and TRBJ2-3; 8 nucleotides line up with TRBD1. Unmatched junction bases numbered 5, after V lost 6 bases and J lost 0 bases. This CDR3 comprises 15 residues. Per germline, CDR1 SGHAT and CDR2 FQNNGV. The CDR3 region is CASRRQGRSTDTQYF. In nucleotides, the CDR3 is TGTGCCAGCAGACGACAGGGGAGAAGCACAGATACGCAGTATTTT.

The gene calls are TRBV18 and TRBJ1-2; the match to TRBD1 covers 8 bases. CDR1 is KGHSH and CDR2 is LQKENI in the germline V gene. The CDR3 has 14 residues. J lost 5 bases, V lost 6 bases, and 8 bases had no gene match. CDR3 nucleotide sequence: TGTGCCAGCTCCCTCGACAGGGGCCCGTATGGCTACACCTTC. Translation gives CASSLDRGPYGYTF.

The rearrangement uses TRBV5-4 and TRBJ1-5, with 7 positions matching TRBD1. The length of the CDR3 is 16 residues. The V gene end was trimmed by 4 bases and the J gene end by 1 base; junction bases not matched to a gene: 8. Per germline, CDR1 SGHNT and CDR2 YYREEE (reference sequence). The CDR3 sequence: CASSADREVSNQPQHF. For the CDR3, the DNA is TGTGCCAGCAGCGCCGACAGGGAGGTGAGCAATCAGCCCCAGCATTTT.

The genes are TRBV30 and TRBJ2-7; 11 bases map to TRBD2. Germline trimming cut 1 base from V and 4 bases from J; bases unmatched to any gene: 3. CDR1 and CDR2 from the germline V gene are GTSNPN and SVGIG (reference sequence). The CDR3 runs to 14 residues. The CDR3 reads CAWSGLAGRYEQYF. CDR3 in DNA: TGTGCCTGGAGTGGACTAGCGGGGCGATACGAGCAGTACTTC. Variable domain in full (rest from reference TRBV30 and TRBJ2-7): SQTIHQWPATLVQPVGSPLSLECTVEGTSNPNLYWYRQAAGRGLQLLFYSVGIGQISSEVPQNLSASRPQDRQFILSSKKLLLSDSGFYLCAWSGLAGRYEQYFGPGTRLTVT.

The chain combines TRBV25-1 with TRBJ1-5; D gene ambiguous. Trimming stripped 3 bases from V and 1 base from J, with 7 bases between. Germline assignment: CDR1 MGHDK and CDR2 SYGVNS. The CDR3 totals 14 residues. The CDR3 sequence is CASSDRKSNQPQHF. CDR3 in DNA: TGTGCCAGCAGTGACAGGAAGAGCAATCAGCCCCAGCATTTT.

The J gene is TRBJ2-1, the V gene TRBV30; no clear D. Trimming removed 2 bases from V and 2 bases from J, with 7 bases in between. The CDR3 is 13 residues long. The V gene's germline CDR1 is GTSNPN and CDR2 SVGIG (reference sequence). The CDR3 loop reads CAWSTHAYNEQFF. The CDR3 DNA reads as TGTGCCTGGAGTACACACGCCTACAATGAGCAGTTCTTC.

The CDR3: CASSLDGTGRVTEAFF. For the CDR3, the DNA is TGCGCCAGCAGCTTGGATGGGACAGGGCGGGTCACTGAAGCTTTCTTT. The rearrangement links TRBV5-1 to TRBJ1-1; 9 nucleotides line up with TRBD1. V gave up 0 bases and J gave up 4 bases; unmatched junction bases: 7. From germline, CDR1 is SGHRS and CDR2 YFSETQ. The CDR3 consists of 16 residues.